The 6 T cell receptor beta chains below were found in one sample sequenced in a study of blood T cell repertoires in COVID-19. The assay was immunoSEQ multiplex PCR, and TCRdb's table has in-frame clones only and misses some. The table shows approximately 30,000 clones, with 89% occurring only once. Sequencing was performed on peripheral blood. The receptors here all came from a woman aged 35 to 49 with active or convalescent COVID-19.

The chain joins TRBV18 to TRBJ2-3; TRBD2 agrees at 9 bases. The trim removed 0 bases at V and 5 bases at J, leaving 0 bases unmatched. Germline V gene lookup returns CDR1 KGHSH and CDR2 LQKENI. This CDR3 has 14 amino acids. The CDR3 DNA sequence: TGTGCCAGCTCACCACCTAGCGGGGGAGATACGCAGTATTTT. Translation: CASSPPSGGDTQYF.

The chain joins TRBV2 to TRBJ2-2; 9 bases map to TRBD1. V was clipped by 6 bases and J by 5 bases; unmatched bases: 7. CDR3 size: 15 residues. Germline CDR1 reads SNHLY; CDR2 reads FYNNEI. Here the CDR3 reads CASRMDRGVTGELFF. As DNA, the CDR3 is TGTGCCAGCAGGATGGACAGGGGAGTTACCGGGGAGCTGTTTTTT.

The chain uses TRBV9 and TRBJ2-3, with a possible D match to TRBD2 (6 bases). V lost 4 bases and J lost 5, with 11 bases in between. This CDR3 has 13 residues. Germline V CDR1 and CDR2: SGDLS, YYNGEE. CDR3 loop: CASSPGVVDTQYF. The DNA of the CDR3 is TGTGCCAGCAGCCCGGGGGTTGTAGATACGCAGTATTTT.

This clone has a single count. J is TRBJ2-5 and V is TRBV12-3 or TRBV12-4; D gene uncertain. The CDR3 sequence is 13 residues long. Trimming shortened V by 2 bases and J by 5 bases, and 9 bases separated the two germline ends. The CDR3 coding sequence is TGTGCCAGCAGTTTACTTGCGCGGGAGACCCAGTACTTC. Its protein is CASSLLARETQYF.

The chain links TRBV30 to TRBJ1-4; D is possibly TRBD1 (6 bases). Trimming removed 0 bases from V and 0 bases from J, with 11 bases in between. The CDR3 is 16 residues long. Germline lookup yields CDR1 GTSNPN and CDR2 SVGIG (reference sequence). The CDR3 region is CAWSVLGGATNEKLFF. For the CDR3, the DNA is TGTGCCTGGAGTGTACTAGGGGGGGCAACTAATGAAAAACTGTTTTTT.

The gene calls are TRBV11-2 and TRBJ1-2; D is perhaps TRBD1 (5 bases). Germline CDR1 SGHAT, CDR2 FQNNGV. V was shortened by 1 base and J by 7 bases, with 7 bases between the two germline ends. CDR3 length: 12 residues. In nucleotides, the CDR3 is TGTGCCAGCAGCTTAGGCGGGGGTGGCTACACCTTC. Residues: CASSLGGGGYTF.